The clone carrying this TCR beta chain was observed a single time. Its antigen is not identified. Separation from the roughly 670-subject first cohort characterized the 120-subject validation cohort, to which the donors belonged. Method: immunoSEQ multiplex PCR; TCRdb's copy keeps in-frame clones and lacks some. This table has some 150,000 clones, 85% to 90% appearing once. This specimen comes from a study of cytomegalovirus exposure and HLA in healthy donors. The study, taken as a whole, reports: First-cohort TCR clusters were later found to tend to co-occur in the roughly 130 validation repertoires. Reported performance of the classifier showed diagnosis of cytomegalovirus status with high specificity and sensitivity. In vitro, a few CMV-associated chains proved specific for CMV antigens.

This CDR3 spans 13 amino acids. V was trimmed by 1 base and J by 1 base, leaving 4 bases between them. Looked up from germline, CDR1 is SGHNT and CDR2 is YYREEE (reference sequence). This receptor was obtained from a human donor in good health. V usage is TRBV5-4 and J usage is TRBJ2-3; D is unclear. Sequences were obtained from PBMCs. The CDR3: CASSLTGTDTQYF. CDR3 DNA: TGTGCCAGCAGCTTGACGGGCACAGATACGCAGTATTTT.